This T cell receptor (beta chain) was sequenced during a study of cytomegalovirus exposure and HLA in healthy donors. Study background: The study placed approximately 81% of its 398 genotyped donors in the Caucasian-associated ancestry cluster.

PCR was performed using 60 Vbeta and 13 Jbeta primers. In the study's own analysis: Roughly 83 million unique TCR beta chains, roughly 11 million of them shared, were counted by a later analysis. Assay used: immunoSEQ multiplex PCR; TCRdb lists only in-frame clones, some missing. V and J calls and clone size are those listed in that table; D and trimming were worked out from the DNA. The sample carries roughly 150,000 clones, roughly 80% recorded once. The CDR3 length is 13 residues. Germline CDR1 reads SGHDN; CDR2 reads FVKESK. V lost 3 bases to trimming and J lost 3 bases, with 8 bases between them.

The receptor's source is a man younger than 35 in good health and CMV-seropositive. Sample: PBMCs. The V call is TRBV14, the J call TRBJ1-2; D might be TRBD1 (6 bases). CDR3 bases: TGTGCCAGCAGCCACACAGGGTACTATGGCTACACCTTC. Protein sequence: CASSHTGYYGYTF.